Listed below are T cell receptor beta chains from one sample, sequenced in a study of cytomegalovirus exposure and HLA in healthy donors. Using immunoSEQ multiplex PCR, the repertoire was profiled, and TCRdb retains in-frame clones only, with some absent. The table includes approximately 120,000 clones, approximately 73% detected once. Sequenced: PBMCs. These TCRs come from a man between 40 and 49 years old in good health and CMV-seronegative. Both conserved end residues are part of each CDR3. A D gene is named only where the DNA matches it firmly. The size field is filled for only some rows; it gives once, few, many or a size class.

>TRBJ2-5|-|TRBD2|TRBV5-6
CASSLPGGWEKETQYF
TGTGCCAGCAGCTTGCCGGGGGGTTGGGAAAAAGAGACCCAGTACTTC
>TRBJ2-1|-|TRBD1|TRBV18
CASSPATRQGNEQFF
TGTGCCAGCTCACCAGCCACCCGACAGGGGAATGAGCAGTTCTTC
>TRBJ1-2|-|-|TRBV9
CASSVGPGLSYGYTF
-
>TRBJ2-7|once|TRBD1|TRBV11-2
CASSLDFKYMGQGGDEQYF
TGTGCCAGCAGCTTAGATTTTAAGTATATGGGACAGGGGGGCGACGAGCAGTACTTC
>TRBJ2-1|-|TRBD2|TRBV27
CASSLWSSGGAVEQFF
TGTGCCAGCAGTTTATGGTCTAGCGGGGGGGCCGTTGAGCAGTTCTTC
>TRBJ2-2|-|TRBD2|TRBV7-2
CASSLELAGGGGELFF
TGTGCCAGCAGCTTAGAACTAGCGGGGGGAGGCGGGGAGCTGTTTTTT
>TRBJ2-1|few|-|TRBV2
CASSSNEQFF
TGTGCCAGCAGCTCCAATGAGCAGTTCTTC
>TRBJ2-7|-|TRBD1|TRBV25-1
CASTQVEGALEQYF
TGTGCCAGCACCCAGGTCGAGGGGGCTCTTGAGCAGTACTTC
>TRBJ2-3|-|TRBD1|TRBV7-2
CASRWDRNTDTQYF
TGTGCCAGCAGGTGGGACAGAAACACAGATACGCAGTATTTT
>TRBJ2-7|-|TRBD1|TRBV30
CAWSKAGQVYEQYF
TGTGCCTGGAGTAAGGCGGGACAGGTCTACGAGCAGTACTTC
>TRBJ2-3|few|-|TRBV6-5
CASSYSAASADTQYF
TGTGCCAGCAGTTACTCGGCAGCGTCCGCAGATACGCAGTATTTT
>TRBJ1-6|-|TRBD1|TRBV4-1
CASSQDRAPGQGPQALHF
TGCGCCAGCAGCCAAGATAGGGCCCCGGGACAGGGACCACAGGCCCTCCACTTT
>TRBJ1-1|-|-|TRBV7-2
CASSLRAGIPFF
TGTGCCAGCAGCTTGAGGGCGGGGATACCTTTCTTT